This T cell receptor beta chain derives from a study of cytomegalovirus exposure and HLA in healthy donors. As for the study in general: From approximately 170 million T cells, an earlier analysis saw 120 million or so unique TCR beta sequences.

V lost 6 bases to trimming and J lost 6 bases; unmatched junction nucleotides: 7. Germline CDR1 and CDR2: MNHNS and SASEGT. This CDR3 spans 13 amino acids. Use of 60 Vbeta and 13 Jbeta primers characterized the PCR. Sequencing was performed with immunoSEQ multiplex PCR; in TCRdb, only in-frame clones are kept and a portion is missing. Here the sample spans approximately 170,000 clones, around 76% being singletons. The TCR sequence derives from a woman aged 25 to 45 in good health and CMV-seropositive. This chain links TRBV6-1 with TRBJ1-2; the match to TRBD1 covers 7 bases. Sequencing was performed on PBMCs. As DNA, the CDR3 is TGTGCCAGCAGCGTACAGGGGAAGGATGGCTACACCTTC. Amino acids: CASSVQGKDGYTF.